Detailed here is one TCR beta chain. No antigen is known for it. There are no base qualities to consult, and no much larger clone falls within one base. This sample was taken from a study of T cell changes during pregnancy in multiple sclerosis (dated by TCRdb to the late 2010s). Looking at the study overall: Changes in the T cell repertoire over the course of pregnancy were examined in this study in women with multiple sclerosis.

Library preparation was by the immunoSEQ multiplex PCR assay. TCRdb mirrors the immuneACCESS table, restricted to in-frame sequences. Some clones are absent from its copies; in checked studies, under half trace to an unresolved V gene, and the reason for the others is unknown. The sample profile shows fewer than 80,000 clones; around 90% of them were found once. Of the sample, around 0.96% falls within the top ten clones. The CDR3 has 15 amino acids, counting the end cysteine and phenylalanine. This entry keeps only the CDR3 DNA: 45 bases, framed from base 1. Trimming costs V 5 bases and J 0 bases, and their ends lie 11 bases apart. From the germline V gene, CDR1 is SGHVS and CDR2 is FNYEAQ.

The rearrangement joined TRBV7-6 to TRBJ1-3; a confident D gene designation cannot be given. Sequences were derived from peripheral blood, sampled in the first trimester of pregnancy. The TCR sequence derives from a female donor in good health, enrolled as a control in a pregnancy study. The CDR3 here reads CASSPQALSGNTIYF. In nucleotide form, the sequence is TGTGCCAGCAGCCCTCAGGCCCTCTCTGGAAACACCATATATTTT.